Shown below are 26 T cell receptor beta chains from a single sample sequenced in a study of blood T cell repertoires in COVID-19. Clones were sequenced by immunoSEQ multiplex PCR, and TCRdb holds only the in-frame ones, with some missing. This sample has fewer than 250,000 clones; 80% to 90% occur once, and the top ten carry 4% to 5%. Sequenced: peripheral blood. The receptors originated from a woman in her seventies with acute or convalescent COVID-19.

The CDR3 sequence: CASSENRVGKNIQYF. In DNA form, the CDR3 reads TGTGCCAGCAGTGAAAACAGAGTAGGCAAAAACATTCAGTACTTC. This chain joins TRBV2 and TRBJ2-4; no clear D gene. V was pared by 2 bases and J by 3 bases, with 11 bases between. The germline gives CDR1 SNHLY, CDR2 FYNNEI. The CDR3 totals 15 residues.

CDR3 residues: CAISEGGRQETQYF. Here the CDR3 DNA reads TGTGCCATCAGTGAGGGAGGCAGACAAGAGACCCAGTACTTC. V and J are TRBV10-3 and TRBJ2-5, with D possibly being TRBD2 (5 bases). The CDR3 loop spans 14 amino acids. The V end was cut by 2 bases, the J end by 2 bases, with 9 bases between. Germline CDR1 reads ENHRY; CDR2 reads SYGVKD.

With regard to this clone: The junction and the germline gene differ at one end; a read error may be behind it. The chain joins TRBV7-2 to TRBJ2-1, with unresolved D. The CDR3 sequence is 16 residues long. CDR1 and CDR2 (germline): SGHTA, FQGNSA. In DNA form, the CDR3 reads TGTGTCAGCAGCTTAGGTCTGGCCAGCTCCTACAATGAGCAGTTCTTC. It is translated as CVSSLGLASSYNEQFF.

This chain joins TRBV9 and TRBJ1-1, with unresolved D. The V end lost 2 bases, the J end lost 4 bases, and 12 bases lay between the germline ends. Looked up from germline, CDR1 is SGDLS and CDR2 is YYNGEE. The CDR3 spans 14 residues. CDR3 DNA: TGTGCCAGCAGCGTGAGTACAGTTTTCACTGAAGCTTTCTTT. Protein: CASSVSTVFTEAFF.

The J gene is TRBJ2-1, the V gene TRBV7-5; the D call in the table, TRBD2, was not verified against the DNA. TRBV7-5 is listed as a pseudogene. CDR3 length: 12 amino acids. Here the CDR3 DNA reads TGTGCCAGAAGCCGAAAGTCGGGTGAGCAGTTCTTC. Its translation is CARSRKSGEQFF.

This chain links TRBV10-2 with TRBJ1-2; D remains unclear. V lost 2 bases, J lost 8 bases, and 18 bases lay in between. CDR3 length equals 15 residues. Germline values: CDR1 WSHSY, CDR2 SAAADI. The CDR3 DNA sequence: TGCGCCAGCAGTGAGCCCACCTCGTGGTGGCAGGGCTACACCTTC. Its protein product is CASSEPTSWWQGYTF.

This chain uses TRBV5-1 with TRBJ1-1, with 8 bases aligning to TRBD1. Trimming at V came to 2 bases and at J to 1 base, leaving 4 bases not matched to a gene. The CDR3 length is 15 residues. Germline lookup yields CDR1 SGHRS and CDR2 YFSETQ. The CDR3 protein is CASSFGTGGNTEAFF. The CDR3 region has the DNA TGCGCCAGCAGCTTCGGGACAGGCGGGAACACTGAAGCTTTCTTT.

This chain uses TRBV28 with TRBJ2-7; maybe TRBD1 (5 bases). The CDR3 length is 13 residues. In germline, CDR1 is MDHEN, CDR2 SYDVKM. V was clipped by 6 bases and J by 4 bases, with 13 bases between them. CDR3 loop: CASRRGATYEQYF. DNA for the CDR3: TGTGCCAGCAGAAGGGGCGCGACATACGAGCAGTACTTC.

The rearrangement links TRBV5-4 to TRBJ2-2; TRBD1 matches at 9 bases. The CDR3 is made up of 14 amino acids. The germline CDR1 and CDR2 sequences are SGHNT and YYREEE (reference sequence). J lost 6 bases, V lost 3 bases, and 3 bases had no gene match. CDR3 sequence: CASSWGQGPGELFF. CDR3 in DNA: TGTGCCAGCAGCTGGGGACAGGGTCCCGGGGAGCTGTTTTTT.

The chain recombines TRBV7-9 with TRBJ1-5; D gene uncertain. The CDR3 contains 13 residues. V was cut by 6 bases and J by 4 bases, with 10 bases left in between. Germline CDR1 is SEHNR and CDR2 is FQNEAQ (reference sequence). CDR3 nucleotides: TGTGCCAGCAGTCGCGGGAATAATCAGCCCCAGCATTTT. Translated: CASSRGNNQPQHF. The variable domain in full, with the rest retrieved from reference TRBV7-9 and TRBJ1-5, is DTGVSQNPRHKITKRGQNVTFRCDPISEHNRLYWYRQTLGQGPEFLTYFQNEAQLEKSRLLSDRFSAERPKGSFSTLEIQRTEQGDSAMYLCASSRGNNQPQHFGDGTRLSIL.

The chain combines TRBV6-2 or TRBV6-3 with TRBJ1-1, with 7 nucleotides matching TRBD1. V dropped 0 bases and J dropped 4; count of bases not matched to a gene: 5. Germline loops: CDR1 MNHEY, CDR2 SVGEGT. This CDR3 comprises 15 residues. The CDR3, as DNA: TGTGCCAGCAGTTACTCCAGACAGGGCGGCACTGAAGCTTTCTTT. This codes for CASSYSRQGGTEAFF.

V and J are TRBV7-8 and TRBJ2-2; 8 bases map to TRBD2. The CDR3 sequence is 14 residues long. V shed 5 bases and J 5 bases; nucleotides not matched to a gene: 4. The germline CDR1 and CDR2 sequences are SGHVS and FQNEAQ. CDR3 loop: CASSRSGGTGELFF. CDR3 DNA sequence: TGTGCCAGCAGCCGGAGCGGGGGAACCGGGGAGCTGTTTTTT.

This chain connects TRBV2 to TRBJ1-1; no firm D call. The CDR3 covers 14 residues. From germline, CDR1 is SNHLY and CDR2 FYNNEI. The V and J ends lost 4 bases and 1 base respectively, with 10 bases between them. In DNA, the CDR3 is TGTGCCAGCAGTGTGGATCCAGGGAACACTGAAGCTTTCTTT. Its protein product is CASSVDPGNTEAFF.

This clone was seen a single time. The V gene is TRBV13, the J gene TRBJ1-2, with TRBD1 matching over 10 bases. V was pared by 4 bases and J by 3 bases, with 11 bases of the junction left unmatched. CDR1 PRHDT and CDR2 FYEKMQ come from the germline V gene (reference sequence). The CDR3 totals 17 residues. The CDR3: CASSSSGTGALYYGYTF. CDR3 nucleotide sequence: TGTGCCAGCAGCTCATCCGGGACAGGGGCGCTATACTATGGCTACACCTTC. Filled out from reference TRBV13 and TRBJ1-2, the complete variable domain reads AAGVIQSPRHLIKEKRETATLKCYPIPRHDTVYWYQQGPGQDPQFLISFYEKMQSDKGSIPDRFSAQQFSDYHSELNMSSLELGDSALYFCASSSSGTGALYYGYTFGSGTRLTVV.

The V call is TRBV7-8, the J call TRBJ1-2, with 9 positions matching TRBD1. The trim removed 3 bases at V and 6 bases at J, leaving 17 bases unmatched. Germline lookup yields CDR1 SGHVS and CDR2 FQNEAQ. This CDR3 is 18 amino acids long. The CDR3 DNA reads as TGTGCCAGCAGCTTTAGAGGGACAGGGAATCGAAGGGAGGATGGCTACACCTTC. It translates to CASSFRGTGNRREDGYTF.

This clone was recorded once. This chain connects TRBV6-1 to TRBJ1-5; no firm D call. Germline values: CDR1 MNHNS, CDR2 SASEGT. Trimming cost V 2 bases and J 0 bases, with 8 bases left between them. The length of the CDR3 is 15 residues. The CDR3 sequence is CASSERDYSNQPQHF. Here the CDR3 DNA reads TGTGCCAGCAGTGAAAGAGATTATAGCAATCAGCCCCAGCATTTT.

The gene calls are TRBV19 and TRBJ1-4; 8 nucleotides align to TRBD1. The CDR3 has 16 residues. J gave up 12 bases and V 4 bases, and 16 bases lay outside the gene matches. Germline V gene data show CDR1 as LNHDA and CDR2 as SQIVND (reference sequence). This CDR3 is CASSKDGQGLRFELFF. The CDR3 DNA sequence: TGTGCCAGTAGTAAAGATGGACAGGGATTGCGTTTTGAACTGTTTTTT.

V is TRBV12-3 or TRBV12-4 and J is TRBJ2-3; maybe TRBD1 (5 bases). The CDR3 has 13 amino acids. The V gene lost 2 bases and the J gene lost 6 bases, with 9 bases spanning the gap. CDR3 loop: CASSLQGTDTQYF. In DNA form, the CDR3 reads TGTGCCAGCAGTTTACAGGGAACCGATACGCAGTATTTT.

The chain is built from TRBV7-2 and TRBJ1-6; TRBD1 matches 8 bases. Per the germline V gene, CDR1 is SGHTA and CDR2 is FQGNSA. The CDR3 sequence is 16 residues long. J gave up 9 bases and V 6 bases, and 13 bases lay outside the gene matches. The CDR3 DNA reads as TGTGCCAGCAGAAAACAACCGGACAGGGTGGGTTCACCCCTCCACTTT. Protein sequence: CASRKQPDRVGSPLHF.

This clone appeared many times. This chain's CDR3 is CASSYSRRQANTIYF. In DNA form, the CDR3 reads TGTGCCAGCAGTTACTCTCGACGCCAGGCGAACACCATATATTTT. The V gene is TRBV6-5, the J gene TRBJ1-3; unclear D gene. Deletions cut 0 bases from V and 7 bases from J, with 13 bases between. Per the germline V gene, CDR1 is MNHEY and CDR2 is SVGAGI. The CDR3 sequence is 15 residues long.

The CDR3 loop is CASSLREAGNTIYF. CDR3 coding DNA: TGTGCCAGCAGCTTGAGAGAAGCTGGAAACACCATATATTTT. The J gene is TRBJ1-3, the V gene TRBV5-4; D remains unclear. This CDR3 has 14 residues. The germline V and J ends were trimmed by 1 base and 2 bases, with 7 bases remaining between them. Germline assignment: CDR1 SGHNT and CDR2 YYREEE (reference sequence). The full variable domain, in which reference TRBV5-4 and TRBJ1-3 provide the parts outside the CDR3, is ETGVTQSPTHLIKTRGQQVTLRCSSQSGHNTVSWYQQALGQGPQFIFQYYREEENGRGNFPPRFSGLQFPNYSSELNVNALELDDSALYLCASSLREAGNTIYFGEGSWLTVV.

This rearrangement joins TRBV6-2 or TRBV6-3 to TRBJ1-2, with 8 bases aligning to TRBD1. Germline V gives CDR1 MNHEY, CDR2 SVGEGT. This CDR3 contains 15 residues. The V segment lost 3 bases and the J segment 2 bases; nucleotides outside the gene matches: 5. The CDR3 DNA follows: TGTGCCAGCAGTTATGTGGGACAGGCAAACTATGGCTACACCTTC. The encoded protein is CASSYVGQANYGYTF.

This chain uses TRBV5-6 with TRBJ2-1; 9 positions agree with TRBD1. V was pared by 6 bases and J by 4 bases, with 11 bases of the junction left unmatched. The CDR3 has 16 residues. CDR1 SGHDT and CDR2 YYEEEE come from the germline V gene. CDR3: CASTIPGTGSYNEQFF. For the CDR3, the DNA is TGTGCCAGCACCATACCAGGGACAGGGTCTTACAATGAGCAGTTCTTC.

The CDR3 region has the DNA TGTGCCAGCAGTGACGGAGGGGGGGGGACAGATACGCAGTATTTT. Translation: CASSDGGGGTDTQYF. This rearrangement joins TRBV2 to TRBJ2-3; a possible D gene is TRBD2 (7 bases). Between the trimmed V and J ends, which lost 3 bases and 3 bases, there was a span of 13 bases. Germline CDR1 SNHLY, CDR2 FYNNEI. CDR3 length: 15 residues.

The chain carries TRBV18 and TRBJ1-4, with no clear D. Germline V lookup: CDR1 KGHSH, CDR2 LQKENI. The CDR3 covers 16 residues. The V end lost 2 bases, the J end lost 5 bases, and 15 bases lay between the germline ends. The CDR3 loop is CASSPELSRGNEKLFF. The CDR3 DNA is TGTGCCAGCTCACCAGAATTGTCCAGAGGCAATGAAAAACTGTTTTTT.

The chain has TRBV5-4 and TRBJ2-1; no clear D gene. Trimming removed 3 bases from V and 8 bases from J, with 12 bases in between. The CDR3 sequence is 13 residues long. Germline V CDR1 and CDR2: SGHNT, YYREEE (reference sequence). CDR3 in amino acids: CASSSLISHEQFF. Written as DNA, the CDR3 is TGTGCCAGCAGCTCTCTTATCTCCCATGAGCAGTTCTTC.